A selection of T cell receptor beta chains follows, all from one sample in a study of CD8 T cells in Susac syndrome. A single record per CDR3 protein comes from TCRdb applying MiXCR to the immunoSEQ multiplex PCR reads. The sample has about 430,000 distinct CDR3 sequences, roughly 85% seen once; the top ten hold under 0.15%. Sequences were obtained from CD8+ T cells from PBMCs. Source of these receptors: a human donor with multiple sclerosis. The CDR3 runs from the conserved cysteine through the conserved F or W. A D gene is named only where the DNA matches it firmly. Size tells how often a clone was seen (once, few, many) or the class of an expanded clone, and some rows leave it out.

NA	15	TRBV4-1	TRBJ2-5	NA	TGCGCCAGCAGCCAAGATCACCCAGCCCTGGAGACCCAGTACTTC	CASSQDHPALETQYF
NA	17	TRBV3-1	TRBJ1-5	NA	TGTGCCAGCAGCCCCCACCATCCCGGGCTCAGCAATCAGCCCCAGCATTTT	CASSPHHPGLSNQPQHF
NA	12	TRBV30	TRBJ2-3	NA	TGTGCCTGGAGGGGGGGAGAGGATACGCAGTATTTT	CAWRGGEDTQYF
NA	13	TRBV20-1	TRBJ2-2	TRBD2	TGCAGTGTTTCGTGGGGGGGTAGCGGGGAGCTGTTTTTT	CSVSWGGSGELFF
few	12	TRBV11-2	TRBJ2-5	NA	TGTGCCAGCAGCTTCTACCAAGAGACCCAGTACTTC	CASSFYQETQYF
NA	14	TRBV27	TRBJ2-7	NA	TGTGCCAGCAGTCGCGAGGGACGGTACTACGAGCAGTACTTC	CASSREGRYYEQYF
once	14	TRBV12-3/TRBV12-4	TRBJ2-7	NA	TGTGCCAGCACCCATGGCCGGGACGGCTACGAGCAGTACTTC	CASTHGRDGYEQYF
NA	13	TRBV30	TRBJ1-1	TRBD1	TGTGCCTGGGGGCAAGGGACAGACGCTGAAGCTTTCTTT	CAWGQGTDAEAFF
NA	14	TRBV28	TRBJ1-5	TRBD1	TGTGCCACCCAGACAGGGGGACTAGATCAGCCCCAGCATTTT	CATQTGGLDQPQHF
NA	14	TRBV19	TRBJ1-1	NA	TGTGCCAGTAGTATTGGGGCAGTGAACACTGAAGCTTTCTTT	CASSIGAVNTEAFF
NA	16	TRBV11-2	TRBJ2-1	TRBD2	TGTGCCAGCAGGATTGGACTAGCGGGAGATCACAATGAGCAGTTCTTC	CASRIGLAGDHNEQFF
NA	12	TRBV15	TRBJ2-7	NA	TGTGCCACCAGCAGAGATCTGGACGAGCAGTACTTC	CATSRDLDEQYF